One sample yielded the 25 T cell receptor beta chains listed below, sequenced in a study of regulatory T cells in long-lasting Graves disease. To make TCR beta libraries, researchers used iRepertoire HTBI primers and Arm-PCR of CDR3 regions. Each CDR3 protein gets one entry after TCRdb re-called the multiplex PCR reads with MiXCR. The sample records 400,000 to 550,000 distinct CDR3 sequences, 16% being singletons. Time point noted: newly diagnosed GD, antithyroid drugs for less than 3 months. Preparation of the TCR library used RNA extracted from PBMCs. This sample also belongs to another study, concerning T cells in Graves' hyperthyroidism and ophthalmopathy.

Source: peripheral blood mononuclear cells (PBMCs), taken at new diagnosis, from a patient treated with antithyroid drugs. The source is a woman under 30 with Graves disease.

The chain couples TRBV7-2 to TRBJ2-1; no definite D call. In germline, CDR1 is SGHTA, CDR2 FQGNSA. With 5 bases removed from V and 0 bases from J, the gap between germline ends came to 11 bases. The CDR3 spans 15 residues. CDR3 protein: CASSIDLSSYNEQFF. The CDR3 DNA reads TGTGCCAGCAGCATAGACTTAAGCTCCTACAATGAGCAGTTCTTC. Looking up the rest from reference TRBV7-2 and TRBJ2-1 gives the full variable domain: GAGVSQSPSNKVTEKGKDVELRCDPISGHTALYWYRQSLGQGLEFLIYFQGNSAPDKSGLPSDRFSAERTGGSVSTLTIQRTQQEDSAVYLCASSIDLSSYNEQFFGPGTRLTVL.

In its sample, this clonotype was seen many times. CDR3: CSASWDRGSLQGAFF. CDR3 bases: TGCAGCGCGTCCTGGGACAGGGGGTCGCTTCAGGGAGCTTTCTTT. This chain connects TRBV29-1 to TRBJ1-1; 11 bases map to TRBD1. From germline, CDR1 is SQVTM and CDR2 ANQGSEA. This CDR3 has 15 residues. Trimming removed 7 bases from V and 10 bases from J; junction bases left unmatched: 17. The variable domain in full, with the rest retrieved from reference TRBV29-1 and TRBJ1-1, is SAVISQKPSRDICQRGTSLTIQCQVDSQVTMMFWYRQQPGQSLTLIATANQGSEATYESGFVIDKFPISRPNLTFSTLTVSNMSPEDSSIYLCSASWDRGSLQGAFFGQGTRLTVV.

The V call is TRBV5-1, the J call TRBJ1-4; 7 bases match TRBD1. Germline CDR1 and CDR2: SGHRS and YFSETQ. The CDR3 has 16 residues. After removal of 5 bases from V and 4 bases from J, the junction contained 11 bases not matched to a gene. For the CDR3, the DNA is TGCGCCAGCAGTACCGGGACAGCGACAATTAATGAAAAACTGTTTTTT. It specifies CASSTGTATINEKLFF.

This clonotype was counted ten times or more. The chain combines TRBV19 with TRBJ1-1; TRBD1 agrees at 7 bases. Germline V lookup: CDR1 LNHDA, CDR2 SQIVND (reference sequence). The V and J ends lost 9 bases and 4 bases, in that order; junction bases with no gene match: 17. The CDR3 extends over 16 amino acids. The CDR3 DNA sequence: TGTGCCAGCCGACTCCCTACAGGGGCCGGGGGCACTGAAGCTTTCTTT. Its translation is CASRLPTGAGGTEAFF.

A few counts support this clonotype. The rearrangement joins TRBV29-1 to TRBJ2-1; possibly TRBD1 for D (6 bases). The CDR3 totals 18 residues. Germline V CDR1 and CDR2: SQVTM, ANQGSEA. The V end lost 3 bases, the J end lost 7 bases, and 28 bases lay between the germline ends. Here the CDR3 DNA reads TGCAGCGTTGATGGTTTTTCTGGGGAGTCAATGGGGACAAATGAGCAGTTCTTC. It is translated as CSVDGFSGESMGTNEQFF.

This clonotype was detected many times. The J gene is TRBJ2-3, the V gene TRBV28, with 11 bases aligning to TRBD2. V was pared by 6 bases and J by 5 bases, with 7 bases of the junction left unmatched. The CDR3 covers 15 residues. CDR1 is MDHEN and CDR2 is SYDVKM in the germline V gene. CDR3 in DNA: TGTGCCAGCAGCACTAGCGGGAGAGGGGTAGATACGCAGTATTTT. Amino acid sequence: CASSTSGRGVDTQYF.

There are a few counts of this clonotype. The chain combines TRBV20-1 with TRBJ2-2; 7 bases are shared with TRBD2. The CDR3 is made up of 15 amino acids. The germline V gene has CDR1 DFQATT and CDR2 SNEGSKA (reference sequence). The junction had 11 bases not matched to a gene; V was cut back by 3 bases and J by 7 bases. The CDR3 nucleotides are TGCAGTGCTAGTTCTAGCGGAGGGTGGAGCGGGGAGCTGTTTTTT. This codes for CSASSSGGWSGELFF.

On this clonotype itself: This is likely an artifact of a read error, given a far larger clone one base away. The J gene is TRBJ2-3, the V gene TRBV28, with 8 bases fitting TRBD2. The tail of the sequence fits TRBJ2-1 better, so the J call may be wrong. The CDR3 length is 15 residues. Germline V gene lookup returns CDR1 MDHEN and CDR2 SYDVKM. Here the CDR3 reads CASSESGGELDGQFF. The DNA of the CDR3 is TGCGCCAGCAGTGAGTCGGGAGGGGAATTGGATGGGCAGTTCTTC.

This clonotype was counted many times. The chain joins TRBV12-3 or TRBV12-4 to TRBJ1-2; TRBD1 might be the D (6 bases). CDR3 size: 13 residues. V lost 6 bases and J 3 bases, leaving 11 bases between the germline ends. The CDR3: CASSGQIYYGYTF. CDR3 DNA sequence: TGTGCCAGCAGCGGACAGATATACTATGGCTACACCTTC.

There are many counts of this clonotype. The gene calls are TRBV2 and TRBJ2-1, with 7 bases that match TRBD2. V gave up 1 base and J gave up 7 bases; unmatched junction bases: 4. Germline V gives CDR1 SNHLY, CDR2 FYNNEI. CDR3 size: 14 residues. The CDR3 DNA sequence: TGTGCCAGCAGTGAAGGACTAGCCCCAAATGAGCAGTTCTTC. This sequence encodes CASSEGLAPNEQFF.

The chain joins TRBV30 to TRBJ2-5, with 9 bases matching TRBD2. The length of the CDR3 is 17 residues. V trimming: 5 bases; J trimming: 5 bases; junction bases outside the gene matches: 18. Germline V gene lookup returns CDR1 GTSNPN and CDR2 SVGIG (reference sequence). The CDR3 loop reads CAWGPQVVAGDLETQYF. The DNA for the CDR3 is TGTGCCTGGGGCCCCCAAGTAGTAGCGGGAGATTTGGAGACCCAGTACTTC.

This clonotype was observed a few times. In nucleotides, the CDR3 is TGTGCCAGTAGTATCATAAGTTCGGAGACCCAGTACTTC. This encodes CASSIISSETQYF. The chain is built from TRBV19 and TRBJ2-5; D remains unclear. The V end lost 3 bases, the J end lost 5 bases, and 10 bases lay between the germline ends. Germline V lookup: CDR1 LNHDA, CDR2 SQIVND (reference sequence). The CDR3 extends over 13 amino acids.

In this sample, this clonotype turned up a few times. J is TRBJ2-1 and V is TRBV3-1; D possibly corresponds to TRBD2 (5 bases). V was shortened by 4 bases and J by 5 bases, with 15 bases between the two germline ends. Germline-derived CDR1 and CDR2 are LGHDT and YNNKEL (reference sequence). This CDR3 region has 15 residues. The CDR3 reads CASSPGLSGNNEQFF. The CDR3 DNA reads TGTGCCAGCAGCCCAGGACTCTCAGGAAACAATGAGCAGTTCTTC.

This clonotype was picked up many times. V is TRBV7-2 and J is TRBJ2-7; the match to TRBD2 covers 10 bases. The germline CDR1 and CDR2 sequences are SGHTA and FQGNSA. V dropped 5 bases and J dropped 0; count of bases not matched to a gene: 16. There are 19 residues in the CDR3. CDR3 sequence (DNA): TGTGCCAGCAGCCTCCGGATCCCTCTAAGCGGGAGGGCCTCCTACGAGCAGTACTTC. Protein sequence: CASSLRIPLSGRASYEQYF.

This clonotype has a count of ten or more. V and J are TRBV11-2 and TRBJ1-2; D possibly corresponds to TRBD1 (6 bases). The V end lost 5 bases, the J end lost 8 bases, and 15 bases lay between the germline ends. The CDR3 consists of 13 residues. The V gene's germline CDR1 is SGHAT and CDR2 FQNNGV. The CDR3 reads CASSPMRGLGYTF. The CDR3 nucleotides read TGTGCCAGCAGCCCAATGCGGGGGCTCGGCTACACCTTC. Full variable domain (rest looked up from reference TRBV11-2 and TRBJ1-2): EAGVAQSPRYKIIEKRQSVAFWCNPISGHATLYWYQQILGQGPKLLIQFQNNGVVDDSQLPKDRFSAERLKGVDSTLKIQPAKLEDSAVYLCASSPMRGLGYTFGSGTRLTVV.

In the case of this clonotype: A much larger clone sits a single nucleotide away, making a read error possible. The chain recombines TRBV12-3 or TRBV12-4 with TRBJ2-3; TRBD2 is a possible D gene (5 bases). This CDR3 region has 12 residues. V dropped 2 bases and J dropped 8 bases, with 8 bases sitting between them. Here the CDR3 reads CASSLIGGTQYF. Written as DNA, the CDR3 is TGTGCCAGCAGTTTAATAGGAGGTACGCAGTATTTT.

The chain has TRBV28 and TRBJ2-1, with D hard to call. The V and J ends lost 3 bases and 8 bases respectively, with 11 bases between them. Germline V CDR1 and CDR2: MDHEN, SYDVKM. CDR3 size: 13 residues. The CDR3 protein is CASSFGRWDEQFF. The CDR3 DNA is TGTGCCAGCAGTTTCGGGCGATGGGATGAGCAGTTCTTC. The complete variable domain, with remaining parts taken from reference TRBV28 and TRBJ2-1, reads DVKVTQSSRYLVKRTGEKVFLECVQDMDHENMFWYRQDPGLGLRLIYFSYDVKMKEKGDIPEGYSVSREKKERFSLILESASTNQTSMYLCASSFGRWDEQFFGPGTRLTVL.

The chain recombines TRBV6-1 with TRBJ2-5; 11 bases are a match to TRBD2. J gave up 4 bases and V 2 bases, and 9 bases lay outside the gene matches. Germline-derived CDR1 and CDR2 are MNHNS and SASEGT. The CDR3 contains 17 residues. The CDR3: CASSEMPSGRPGETQYF. In nucleotides, the CDR3 is TGTGCCAGCAGTGAAATGCCTAGCGGGAGGCCGGGAGAGACCCAGTACTTC.

Many counts were recorded for this clonotype. The chain is built from TRBV12-3 or TRBV12-4 and TRBJ2-1; no clear D. V was pared by 4 bases and J by 8 bases, with 12 bases between. The CDR3 runs 13 residues. In DNA, the CDR3 is TGTGCCAGCAGTTCGAGCCCATCCGATGAGCAGTTCTTC. The encoded protein is CASSSSPSDEQFF.

The table lists this clonotype with many counts. The chain recombines TRBV20-1 with TRBJ2-1; unclear D gene. Germline-derived CDR1 and CDR2 are DFQATT and SNEGSKA (reference sequence). The CDR3 contains 16 residues. V lost 3 bases and J 9 bases, leaving 24 bases between the germline ends. CDR3 residues: CSASKTDVSAWGEQFF. The CDR3 DNA reads as TGCAGTGCTAGTAAGACCGACGTAAGTGCCTGGGGTGAGCAGTTCTTC.

The chain joins TRBV12-3 or TRBV12-4 to TRBJ2-2, with D unclear. V lost 10 bases to trimming and J lost 1 base, with 13 bases between them. The CDR3 contains 14 residues. The CDR3, as DNA: TGTGCCACCACCACCCCAGGGAACACCGGGGAGCTGTTTTTT. Protein sequence: CATTTPGNTGELFF.

V and J are TRBV5-8 and TRBJ1-2; 8 bases fit TRBD1. CDR1 SGHTS and CDR2 YDEGEE come from the germline V gene. This CDR3 has 15 residues. V gave up 2 bases and J gave up 8 bases; unmatched junction bases: 11. CDR3 DNA: TGTGCCAGCAGCTTAACAGGACAGGGCGGCAGGGGCTACACCTTC. Translation gives CASSLTGQGGRGYTF.

This clonotype showed up just a few times. The V and J genes are TRBV7-8 and TRBJ1-2; possibly TRBD1 for D (5 bases). CDR3 length: 12 amino acids. The V end lost 1 base, the J end lost 10 bases, and 10 bases lay between the germline ends. The germline CDR1 and CDR2 sequences are SGHVS and FQNEAQ. DNA for the CDR3: TGTGCCAGCAGCTTAGGGGACGCCTCCTACACCTTC. Protein: CASSLGDASYTF.

The sample holds many counts of this clonotype. The V call is TRBV12-3 or TRBV12-4, the J call TRBJ1-1; TRBD1 matches at 8 bases. With 5 bases clipped from V and 8 bases from J, the junction kept 1 base outside the gene matches. The CDR3 runs 11 residues. The CDR3 spells CASSRQGEAFF. CDR3 nucleotides: TGTGCCAGCAGTCGACAGGGGGAAGCTTTCTTT.

This clonotype was seen only once. A junction end diverges from the germline sequence, so it may reflect a read error. The chain carries TRBV7-9 and TRBJ2-7; unclear D gene. Germline CDR1 and CDR2: SEHNR and FQNEAQ (reference sequence). This CDR3 is built from 13 residues. The chain's CDR3 is CASTFLGGYERYF. In DNA form, the CDR3 reads TGTGCCAGCACCTTCCTCGGTGGGTACGAGCGGTACTTC.